This T cell receptor (beta chain) was found in a study of Graves' ophthalmopathy and Graves' hyperthyroidism. This clonotype was picked up many times. Diagnosis relied on clinical symptoms, serum thyroxine, TRAb, thyroid ultrasound and orbital computed tomography. V lost 0 bases to trimming and J lost 6 bases, with 11 bases between them. The CDR3 is 14 residues long. CDR1 and CDR2 (germline): LNHNV, YYDKDF (reference sequence). The study amplified TCR beta CDR3 regions using RNA transcripts. The library came from an HTBI-primed first-round RT-PCR and a second-round multiplex PCR. In TCRdb, the multiplex PCR reads were re-called with MiXCR into one record per CDR3 protein. The table has about 500,000 distinct CDR3 sequences, 14% seen once.

The chain combines TRBV15 with TRBJ1-1, with a possible D match to TRBD1 (6 bases). The receptor comes from a woman aged 30 to 39 with Graves' ophthalmopathy. The material sequenced was blood. As DNA, the CDR3 is TGTGCCACCAGCAGAGAGGGGGGCCTCTCTGAAGCTTTCTTT. This translates into CATSREGGLSEAFF.